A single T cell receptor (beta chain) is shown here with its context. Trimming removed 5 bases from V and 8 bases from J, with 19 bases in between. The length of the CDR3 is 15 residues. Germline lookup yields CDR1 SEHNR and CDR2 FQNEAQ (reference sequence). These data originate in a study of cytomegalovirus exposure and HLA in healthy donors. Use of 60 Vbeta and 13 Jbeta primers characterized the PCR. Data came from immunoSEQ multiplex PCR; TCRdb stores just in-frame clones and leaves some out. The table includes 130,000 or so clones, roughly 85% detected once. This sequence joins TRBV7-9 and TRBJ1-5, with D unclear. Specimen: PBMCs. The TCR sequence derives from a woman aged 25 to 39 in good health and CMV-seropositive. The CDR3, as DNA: TGTGCCAGCAGCCCAGATGGAGGCCCTCAGGAGCCCCAGCATTTT. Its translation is CASSPDGGPQEPQHF.